This TCR beta chain was retrieved from a study of cytomegalovirus exposure and HLA in healthy donors (dated by TCRdb to between 2016 and 2019). For context, the study as a whole: An earlier analysis of several hundred of the donors reported about 250 Gb of sequence data and approximately 110 million unique TCR beta sequences from 150 million to 200 million T cells. To decide whether each TCR beta V gene segment behaved as functional or pseudogenic, an earlier analysis of some 600 of the donors relied on high-throughput TCR beta sequencing. Class I and class II HLA loci were covered by the typing at four-digit resolution. All discovery cohort repertoires had been generated using a single sequencing platform. Roughly 5 DR-DQ haplotypes were handled as single units for association and clustering because linkage in the cohort was strong. Donor age, sex, ethnicity and CMV serostatus were compiled together with the repertoire data. Along with the roughly 700-subject first cohort, a separate validation cohort of over a hundred different subjects was used. A later genetic analysis used genome-wide SNP genotypes for 398 of the 666 donors, treating that subset as a discovery cohort. To predict cytomegalovirus infection status, the study brought together high-throughput TCR immunosequencing, statistical association of individual TCRs with disease status, and machine learning. Rather than using new phenotypic data, the later analysis identified candidate immune exposures from TCR beta sequences and from how often those sequences occurred across donors. Among the approximately 400 genotyped donors, more than 70% belonged to the genetic ancestry cluster associated with self-reported Caucasian donors. Among 398 genotyped donors of the cohort, an average of around 240,000 unique TCR beta nucleotide sequences was sequenced per donor, of which roughly 17% were non-productive. An early release covering roughly 640 HLA-typed donors comprised about 300 gigabases of sequencing data and 65 million to 100 million unique TCR sequences. The study was designed to test whether signatures of past pathogen exposure could be identified by cataloging public T cell receptors. In a later analysis, previously published TCR beta repertoires from about 670 donors were re-analyzed and high-resolution HLA genotyping was added so that TCR occurrence patterns could be studied. The number of donors typed differed by locus, with about 629-640 for A, B, C, DRB1 and DQB1, 522 for DQA1, about 610 for DPA1, and under 490 for DPB1. Using immunosequencing, the study profiled T cell repertoires from about 650 subjects and related those repertoires to cytomegalovirus serostatus. Results and caveats for the whole study, not just this receptor: A further reported finding was that TCR beta sequences accurately predicted the HLA-A and HLA-B alleles for most subjects in the first cohort. A later analysis found that HLA-associated TCR beta chains were more clonally expanded and had lower generation probabilities than equally common non-associated chains. Most TCR sequences were observed very rarely across donors, whereas some public TCRs were present in many individuals. According to the authors, the approach could potentially be generalized to other disease states and immunological phenotypes. Three of the identified cytomegalovirus-associated TCR beta chains were confirmed in vitro to be specific for cytomegalovirus antigens. An earlier analysis of approximately 530 of the donors showed that most TCR beta V segments appeared in productive rearrangements either about 87% or about 30% of the time, which broadly matched IMGT annotations. In a later analysis, about 17,000 TCR beta sequences were associated with specific HLA alleles at a false discovery rate of 0.05. In a later analysis, TCR association rates were found to vary across HLA loci, with the most associated TCRs seen for DRB1 alleles and the fewest for HLA-C alleles. Assigning TCR associations to individual alleles was difficult when HLA alleles, especially DR and DQ, strongly co-occurred. Only TCR beta chains were sequenced in this cohort, and the absence of alpha or paired-chain data limited detectable features. Correlated functional status among segregating V segments might reflect linkage disequilibrium, but an unknown experimental factor could not be ruled out. Several of the top co-occurrence clusters appeared to be linked to parvovirus B19, influenza, CMV and Epstein-Barr virus, according to a later analysis. A total of 150 to 200 TCR beta chains were listed by the study as associated with cytomegalovirus. About 15 rarely observed V segments, including chromosome 9 orphons, were excluded from the earlier analysis of approximately 500 of the donors because counts were too low. According to a later analysis, most CMV-associated TCR beta chains appeared to be HLA-restricted, and the HLA associations seemed to be driven largely by CMV exposure. Because HLA typing was unavailable for some donors at each locus, only the typed subset was used in association tests. The presence/absence analyses assumed that sequencing depth was roughly uniform across donors, and that assumption may not be true. A group of highly shared sequence variants was considered likely to be a technical artifact of the sequencing pipeline. In a later genetic analysis, fewer N-insertions in productive TCRs were reported among donors in an Asian-associated ancestry cluster than the approximately 710-donor mean. The only immune exposure information available for the cohort was CMV serostatus. A later genetic analysis associated a missense DCLRE1C variant with V-gene and J-gene trimming of TCR beta chains, and an independent cohort replicated the association. The classifier was reported to diagnose cytomegalovirus status with high specificity and sensitivity in both the original cohort and the validation cohort.

The cohort was made up of 666 healthy bone marrow donors. Cohort members were all nominally healthy when sampled, although unrecorded immune exposures were likely present. The donor tested CMV seronegative and was one of the 352 seronegative cohort members. A peripheral blood sample was collected from each donor, and TCR beta sequencing was performed on peripheral blood mononuclear cells. The Qiagen DNeasy Blood Extraction Kit was used to extract genomic DNA from the blood cell samples. A note on this clone: Its antigen is unknown. No base qualities exist here, and no much larger clone lies one base off it.

The library was built by means of the immunoSEQ multiplex PCR assay. A mixture of 60 forward primers for TCR Vbeta segments and 13 reverse primers for TCR Jbeta segments was used in the multiplex PCR. The CDR3 region of rearranged TCR beta genes was amplified from genomic DNA by a multiplex PCR assay. Amplified TCR beta libraries were sequenced as 87-base-pair reads on the Illumina HiSeq System. On the study's bioinformatics: In a later analysis, roughly 80 million unique TCR beta chains were counted across the roughly 610 repertoires, and about 10 million of these chains were shared by at least two donors. To remove PCR and sequencing errors, raw reads were error-corrected and collapsed into unique sequences using a nearest-neighbor algorithm that merged closely related sequences. V, D and J gene segments were assigned by aligning CDR3 sequences to IMGT reference sequences. Each retained sequence needed at least a six-nucleotide match to both a V gene segment and a J gene segment. Rearrangements were called productive when the CDR3 lacked stop codons and stayed in frame with V and J; all others were non-productive. Following IMGT convention, CDR3 was defined as the stretch from the second conserved V-encoded cysteine to the conserved J-encoded phenylalanine. Sequences without an unambiguous match to a single V gene segment were excluded from the earlier analysis of 500 to 700 of the donors. An earlier analysis of fewer than 750 of the donors called V segments functional above 56.7% productive rearrangements and segregating when the between-donor standard deviation exceeded 5%. To diagnose cytomegalovirus status from the catalog of TCR beta chain sequences, a statistical classification framework was built. In a later analysis, TCR nucleotide sequences were compared against IMGT/GENE-DB human TR gene sequences so that V and J genes could be assigned. In a later analysis, CDR3 sequences and most-parsimonious VDJ recombination scenarios were assigned using the TCRdist pipeline. A later analysis defined each TCR beta chain by its CDR3 amino acid sequence plus V-gene family, and excluded reads lacking a unique V-gene family. To address suspected cross-contamination and a sequencing artifact, a later analysis removed roughly 640 highly shared, low-generation-probability nucleotide sequences. For each public chain, a later analysis derived a clonal expansion index from normalized ranks of inferred template counts within each repertoire. In a later analysis, generation probabilities were computed using a VDJ recombination model fitted to out-of-frame rearrangements, and the results were checked against IGoR. In a later analysis, hypergeometric tests were used to score TCR-TCR, TCR-HLA and TCR-CMV co-occurrence, with a repertoire-size bias correction applied to TCR pairs. To estimate false discovery rates, a later analysis permuted the HLA or CMV assignments 20 times. In a later analysis, co-occurring TCRs were grouped using DBSCAN, and TCRdist sequence similarity was added for clustering within HLA-allele-positive subsets. Repertoires with fewer than 30,000 or more than 120,000 public chains, plus five repertoires with anomalous nucleotide sharing, were excluded from co-occurrence clustering. Sourced from immuneACCESS, this table was stored by TCRdb with only in-frame sequences that have V and J called. A share of the clones is absent; for the studies checked, an unresolved V gene accounts for under half, and the remainder has no known explanation. The DNA was the basis for D and trimming; V, J and clone size are from that table. A total of under 200,000 clones appear in this sample, around 80% of them only once. Of the sample, around 0.69% is held by the ten largest clones.

The sequenced material came from PBMCs. This receptor was identified in a woman between 35 and 50 years old in good health and CMV-seronegative.

CDR3 sequence: CASSGRGSNEKLFF. The nucleotide sequence is TGTGCCAGCAGCGGCCGGGGGAGTAATGAAAAACTGTTTTTT. The chain was built from TRBV9 and TRBJ1-4; tentative D gene TRBD1, with 5 bases matching. The CDR3 runs 14 residues from the cysteine to the phenylalanine. Just CDR3 DNA is preserved here, 42 bases in frame from base 1. The V end loses 3 bases and the J end loses 4 bases, and a stretch of 10 bases separates them. As encoded in the germline V gene, CDR1 is SGDLS while CDR2 is YYNGEE.